This T cell receptor (beta chain) was obtained from a study of cytomegalovirus exposure and HLA in healthy donors. The study's findings and limits: The study flagged around 160 TCR beta chains as cytomegalovirus-associated. Reports showed the classifier diagnosing cytomegalovirus status with high specificity and sensitivity.

It was with 60 Vbeta and 13 Jbeta primers that the PCR ran. TCRdb keeps only in-frame clones here, not all; method: immunoSEQ multiplex PCR. The sample has 55,000 to 75,000 clones. Comments on this clone: The antigen remains undetermined.

Trimming left V 2 bases short and J 0 bases short, with 8 bases between. The germline CDR1 and CDR2 sequences are MNHEY and SVGAGI. The CDR3 is 15 amino acids. This receptor was obtained from a male donor in good health and CMV-seronegative. Input material: PBMCs. This chain connects TRBV6-5 to TRBJ1-3; weak D call: TRBD1 (5 bases). The CDR3 spells CASSYGGSSGNTIYF. The CDR3 nucleotides are TGTGCCAGCAGTTACGGGGGGTCCTCTGGAAACACCATATATTTT.